This TCR beta chain was documented in a study of blood T cell repertoires in COVID-19. This clone was counted only a few times. Using immunoSEQ multiplex PCR, the repertoire was profiled, and TCRdb retains in-frame clones only, with some absent. The sample includes about 220,000 clones, 70% to 85% of them seen just once. The origin of this receptor is a man aged 40-49 years who had recovered from COVID-19. The sample was peripheral blood.

The CDR3 here is CASSWDPPAGGRETQYF. As DNA, the CDR3 is TGCGCCAGCAGCTGGGATCCCCCTGCGGGAGGCAGGGAGACCCAGTACTTC. This chain connects TRBV5-1 to TRBJ2-5, with 8 bases that match TRBD2. Germline assignment: CDR1 SGHRS and CDR2 YFSETQ. The CDR3 length is 17 residues. Trimming at V came to 3 bases and at J to 5 bases, leaving 15 bases not matched to a gene.